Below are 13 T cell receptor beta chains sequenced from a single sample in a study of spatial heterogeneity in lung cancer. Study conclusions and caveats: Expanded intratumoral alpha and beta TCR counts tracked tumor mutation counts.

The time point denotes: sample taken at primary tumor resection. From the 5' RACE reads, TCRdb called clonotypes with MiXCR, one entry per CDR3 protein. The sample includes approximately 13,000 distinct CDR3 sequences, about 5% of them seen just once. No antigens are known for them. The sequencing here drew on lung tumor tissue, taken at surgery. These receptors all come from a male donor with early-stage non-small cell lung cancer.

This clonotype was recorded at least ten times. DNA of the CDR3: TGTGCCAGCAGCCACACAGGGGTTGGGAATCAGCCCCAGCATTTT. Translated: CASSHTGVGNQPQHF. V usage is TRBV7-8 and J usage is TRBJ1-5, with 7 bases fitting TRBD1. The germline V gene encodes CDR1 SGHVS and CDR2 FQNEAQ. V trimming: 5 bases; J trimming: 4 bases; junction bases outside the gene matches: 8. The CDR3 has 15 amino acids.

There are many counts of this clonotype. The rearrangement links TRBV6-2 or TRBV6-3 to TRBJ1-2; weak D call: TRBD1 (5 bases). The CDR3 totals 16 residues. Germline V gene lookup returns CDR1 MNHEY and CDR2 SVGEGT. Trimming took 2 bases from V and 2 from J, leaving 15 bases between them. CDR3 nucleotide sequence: TGTGCCAGCAGTTACCGGGCAGGGTCCCTCAACTATGGCTACACCTTC. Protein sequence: CASSYRAGSLNYGYTF.

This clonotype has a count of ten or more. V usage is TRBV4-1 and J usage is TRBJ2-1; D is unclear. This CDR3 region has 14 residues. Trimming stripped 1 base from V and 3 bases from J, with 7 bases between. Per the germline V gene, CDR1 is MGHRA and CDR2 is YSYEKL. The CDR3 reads CASSQVLNYNEQFF. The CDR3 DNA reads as TGCGCCAGCAGCCAAGTGCTAAACTACAATGAGCAGTTCTTC.

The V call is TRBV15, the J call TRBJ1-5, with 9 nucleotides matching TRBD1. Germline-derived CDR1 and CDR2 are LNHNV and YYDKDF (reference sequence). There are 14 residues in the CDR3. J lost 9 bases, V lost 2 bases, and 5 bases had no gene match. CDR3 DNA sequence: TGTGCCACCAGCAGAAGGGACAGGGCTGGGCCCCAGCATTTT. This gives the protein CATSRRDRAGPQHF.

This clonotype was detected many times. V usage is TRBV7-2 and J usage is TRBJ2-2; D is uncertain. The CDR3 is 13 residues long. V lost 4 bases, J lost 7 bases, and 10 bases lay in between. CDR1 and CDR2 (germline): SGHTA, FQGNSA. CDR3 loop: CASSSVRSGELFF. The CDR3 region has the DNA TGTGCCAGCAGCTCGGTACGGAGCGGGGAGCTGTTTTTT.

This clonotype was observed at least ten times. In DNA form, the CDR3 reads TGTGCCAGCAGCTTAGCGGCAGGGGATAAGGGCTACACCTTC. Translation: CASSLAAGDKGYTF. The chain joins TRBV7-9 to TRBJ1-2, with D possibly being TRBD1 (6 bases). The ends were cut back, 0 bases at V and 8 bases at J, with 13 bases in the middle. CDR3 length: 14 residues. From germline, CDR1 is SEHNR and CDR2 FQNEAQ (reference sequence).

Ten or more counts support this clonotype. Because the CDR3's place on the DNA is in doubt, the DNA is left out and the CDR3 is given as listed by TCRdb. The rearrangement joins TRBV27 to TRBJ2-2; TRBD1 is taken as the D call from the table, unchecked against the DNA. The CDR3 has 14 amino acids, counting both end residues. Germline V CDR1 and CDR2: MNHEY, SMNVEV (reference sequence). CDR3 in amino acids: CASSLFLSTGELFF.

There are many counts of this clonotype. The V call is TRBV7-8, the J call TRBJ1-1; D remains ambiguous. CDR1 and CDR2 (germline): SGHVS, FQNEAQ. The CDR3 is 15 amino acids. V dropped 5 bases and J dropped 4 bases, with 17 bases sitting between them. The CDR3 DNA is TGTGCCAGCAGCGATAACGGAAACCCGGGCACTGAAGCTTTCTTT. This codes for CASSDNGNPGTEAFF.

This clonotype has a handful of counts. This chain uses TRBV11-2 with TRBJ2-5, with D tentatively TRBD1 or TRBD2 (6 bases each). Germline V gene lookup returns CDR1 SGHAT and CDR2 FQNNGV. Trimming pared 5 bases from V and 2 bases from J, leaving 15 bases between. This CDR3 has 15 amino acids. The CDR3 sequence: CASSAGTGRQETQYF. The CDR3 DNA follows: TGTGCCAGCAGCGCGGGAACAGGGAGACAAGAGACCCAGTACTTC.

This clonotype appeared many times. The CDR3 DNA follows: TGTGCCAGCAGCTCGCAGGGGACAGGGATATCTGAAGCTTTCTTT. It is translated as CASSSQGTGISEAFF. The V gene is TRBV7-3, the J gene TRBJ1-1; 9 bases align to TRBD1. The CDR3 sequence is 15 residues long. V trimming: 4 bases; J trimming: 6 bases; junction bases outside the gene matches: 9. The germline V gene encodes CDR1 SGHTA and CDR2 FQGTGA.

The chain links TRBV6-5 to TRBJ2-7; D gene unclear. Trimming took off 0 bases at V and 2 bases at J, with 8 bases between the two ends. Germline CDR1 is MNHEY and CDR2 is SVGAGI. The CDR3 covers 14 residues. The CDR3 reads CASSYSMETYEQYF. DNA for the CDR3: TGTGCCAGCAGTTACTCGATGGAAACCTACGAGCAGTACTTC.

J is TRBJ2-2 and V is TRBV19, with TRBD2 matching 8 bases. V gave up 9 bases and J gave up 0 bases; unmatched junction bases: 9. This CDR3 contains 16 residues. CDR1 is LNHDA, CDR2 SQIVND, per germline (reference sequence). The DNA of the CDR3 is TGTGCCAGCTACCCGAATAGCGGGACGAACACCGGGGAGCTGTTTTTT. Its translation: CASYPNSGTNTGELFF.

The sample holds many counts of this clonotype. The CDR3 sequence: CASCREASGRQETQYF. CDR3 DNA: TGTGCCAGCTGCAGGGAGGCTAGCGGGAGGCAAGAGACCCAGTACTTC. The chain links TRBV2 to TRBJ2-5, with TRBD2 matching 11 bases. CDR3 length: 16 amino acids. From germline, CDR1 is SNHLY and CDR2 FYNNEI. Germline trimming cut 8 bases from V and 2 bases from J; bases unmatched to any gene: 10.